Listed here are 10 T cell receptor beta chains from one sample, sequenced in a study of identical twins. TCRdb reprocessed the 5' RACE reads via MiXCR and lists one record per CDR3 protein. The sample contains around 490,000 distinct CDR3 sequences, about a fifth of which appear only once. This sample also belongs to another study, concerning yellow fever vaccine responses in identical twins.

The specimen was CD4+ T cells sorted from blood. The receptors were gathered from a young woman in good health.

This clonotype was seen a few times. The rearrangement uses TRBV25-1 and TRBJ1-2; perhaps TRBD1 as D (6 bases). Germline V CDR1 and CDR2: MGHDK, SYGVNS. The CDR3 spans 14 residues. V was clipped by 11 bases and J by 2 bases, with 18 bases between them. CDR3 nucleotides: TGTGCCTCTAGTCCGACCGGGACAAACTATGGCTACACCTTC. It encodes CASSPTGTNYGYTF.

This clonotype was counted only a few times. The chain links TRBV20-1 to TRBJ1-1, with D unclear. Germline V gene lookup returns CDR1 DFQATT and CDR2 SNEGSKA (reference sequence). The CDR3 extends over 15 amino acids. Trimming took off 1 base at V and 6 bases at J, with 18 bases between the two ends. The CDR3 is CSARAGSGFGSEAFF. CDR3 sequence (DNA): TGCAGTGCTAGAGCCGGTTCAGGTTTTGGGTCTGAAGCTTTCTTT.

This clonotype has a handful of counts. V gene TRBV5-5 combines with J gene TRBJ2-3, with 12 positions matching TRBD2. Trimming took 0 bases from V and 6 from J; bases not matched to a gene: 5. The CDR3 runs 16 residues. Germline CDR1 SGHKS, CDR2 YYEKEE (reference sequence). CDR3 DNA sequence: TGTGCCAGCAGCTTGGGACTAGCGGGGGCGGTGGATACGCAGTATTTT. Amino acid sequence: CASSLGLAGAVDTQYF. The complete variable domain, with remaining parts taken from reference TRBV5-5 and TRBJ2-3, reads DAGVTQSPTHLIKTRGQQVTLRCSPISGHKSVSWYQQVLGQGPQFIFQYYEKEERGRGNFPDRFSARQFPNYSSELNVNALLLGDSALYLCASSLGLAGAVDTQYFGPGTRLTVL.

This clonotype has more than one count but fewer than ten. The rearrangement uses TRBV6-5 and TRBJ1-5; no definite D call. CDR1 and CDR2 (germline): MNHEY, SVGAGI. The CDR3 is 14 amino acids. V lost 1 base to trimming and J lost 1 base, with 5 bases between them. The chain's CDR3 is CASSYFASNQPQHF. The CDR3 DNA reads as TGTGCCAGCAGTTACTTTGCAAGCAATCAGCCCCAGCATTTT.

The CDR3 sequence: CASSKGTGLNYNEQFF. The CDR3 DNA follows: TGTGCCAGCAGCAAAGGTACAGGACTCAACTACAATGAGCAGTTCTTC. The chain carries TRBV7-9 and TRBJ2-1; perhaps D is TRBD1 or TRBD2 (5 bases each). V lost 5 bases and J 3 bases, leaving 17 bases between the germline ends. CDR3 length: 16 residues. Germline V gene sequence: CDR1 SEHNR, CDR2 FQNEAQ (reference sequence).

The V gene is TRBV29-1, the J gene TRBJ2-3, with D perhaps TRBD2 (6 bases). The V end was cut by 7 bases, the J end by 6 bases, with 14 bases between. Per germline, CDR1 SQVTM and CDR2 ANQGSEA. The CDR3 runs 12 residues. The CDR3 sequence: CSATPSADTQYF. CDR3 coding DNA: TGCAGCGCAACTCCTAGCGCCGATACGCAGTATTTT.

The genes are TRBV15 and TRBJ2-5, with a weak D call TRBD1 (6 bases). The CDR3 is 13 residues long. Germline V gene sequence: CDR1 LNHNV, CDR2 YYDKDF (reference sequence). Trimming stripped 1 base from V and 5 bases from J, with 8 bases between. CDR3 protein: CATSRGGGETQYF. Written as DNA, the CDR3 is TGTGCCACCAGCAGAGGAGGGGGTGAGACCCAGTACTTC.

The chain links TRBV5-5 to TRBJ1-1, with 7 nucleotides matching TRBD1. The CDR3 sequence is 13 residues long. The germline V gene encodes CDR1 SGHKS and CDR2 YYEKEE (reference sequence). J was trimmed by 6 bases and V by 4 bases; bases with no gene match: 6. The CDR3 reads CASSGKQGSEAFF. CDR3 in DNA: TGTGCCAGCAGCGGCAAACAGGGGTCTGAAGCTTTCTTT.

This clonotype was observed a few times. The chain joins TRBV25-1 to TRBJ2-1; 8 bases line up with TRBD2. The V segment lost 1 base and the J segment 3 bases; nucleotides outside the gene matches: 5. CDR3 length: 16 residues. Germline lookup yields CDR1 MGHDK and CDR2 SYGVNS. CDR3 sequence reads: CASSESGGRLYNEQFF. The CDR3 DNA is TGTGCCAGCAGTGAATCCGGCGGGAGGCTCTACAATGAGCAGTTCTTC.

This chain's CDR3 is CASSSSYEQYV. The CDR3 nucleotides read TGTGCCAGCAGTTCGTCCTACGAGCAGTACGTC. This chain joins TRBV11-2 and TRBJ2-7; D ambiguous. Trimming stripped 6 bases from V and 1 base from J, with 4 bases between. In germline, CDR1 is SGHAT, CDR2 FQNNGV. This CDR3 is built from 11 residues.